These T cell receptor beta chains were read from a single sample in a study of blood T cells in healthy people across ages. TCRdb used MiXCR to reprocess the 5' RACE reads, holding one entry per CDR3 protein. The top ten hold under 9.5% of the sample, which has 760,000 or so distinct CDR3 sequences, 20% to 25% seen once. These data were likewise used in another study, on T cells of mothers and their children.

Sequenced input: blood. The receptors shown here come from a boy between 10 and 17 years old in good health. CDR3s include the opening cysteine and the closing phenylalanine or tryptophan. D genes are given only for firm matches. Size values are once, few and many counts, or a class for expanded clones, and some rows have none.

D gene	V gene	clone size	J gene	CDR3 DNA	CDR3 protein
TRBD1	TRBV29-1	few	TRBJ1-2	TGCAGCGCCTTTGGGGGGACAGGGCTCGGCTACACCTTC	CSAFGGTGLGYTF
-	TRBV5-6	-	TRBJ2-3	TGTGCCAGCAGCTTGGCCAATAAGGATACGCAGTATTTT	CASSLANKDTQYF
TRBD1	TRBV27	-	TRBJ2-1	TGTGCCAGCAGAGTAGCGACAGGGTACTACAATGAGCAGTTCTTC	CASRVATGYYNEQFF
-	TRBV7-2	-	TRBJ2-5	TGTGCCAGCAGCTTAATGGGTTCACGAAAAAAAGAGACCCAGTACTTC	CASSLMGSRKKETQYF
-	TRBV27	once	TRBJ2-7	TGTGCCAGCAGTTTTTCATACCCCGTAGGCTCCTACGAGCAGTACTTC	CASSFSYPVGSYEQYF
TRBD1	TRBV18	-	TRBJ2-7	TGTGCCAGCTCATCGACCGGGACAGACTCCCGCGAGCAGTACTTC	CASSSTGTDSREQYF
-	TRBV28	few	TRBJ2-1	TGTGCCAGCAGTTCTACTCAAGGGCTCAATGAGCAGTTCTTC	CASSSTQGLNEQFF
-	TRBV29-1	once	TRBJ1-2	TGCAGCGTTGAAGGGGGCAGGGACTATGGCTACACCTTC	CSVEGGRDYGYTF
-	TRBV24-1	-	TRBJ2-2	TGTGCCACCAGTGATCCAGGGTCCGGGGAGCTGTTTTTT	CATSDPGSGELFF
-	TRBV20-1	few	TRBJ1-2	TGCAGTGCCGGCGGACAGCTCGATGCTGATGGCTACACCTTC	CSAGGQLDADGYTF
-	TRBV18	-	TRBJ1-1	TGTGCCAGCTCACCGAGAAACACTGAAGCTTTCTTT	CASSPRNTEAFF